Listed below are T cell receptor beta chains from one sample, sequenced in a study of T cell changes during pregnancy in multiple sclerosis. The method was immunoSEQ multiplex PCR; TCRdb's version includes in-frame clones alone and lacks a portion of them. The data contain 50,000 to 65,000 clones, approximately 93% of them singletons. The material was CD8+ T cells from peripheral blood mononuclear cells, obtained in the second trimester of pregnancy. The receptors originated from a female donor with multiple sclerosis, enrolled in a pregnancy study. Each CDR3 is given with its conserved first and last residue. The D gene is left open where the match is weak. Clone size appears in some rows only: once, few, many, or a class for an expanded clone.

V gene: TRBV6-1
D gene: .
clone size: .
J gene: TRBJ2-7
CDR3 protein: CASSDIQGYSYEQYF
CDR3 DNA: TGTGCCAGCAGTGATATACAGGGATACTCCTACGAGCAGTACTTC

V gene: TRBV7-8
D gene: TRBD2
clone size: .
J gene: TRBJ2-2
CDR3 protein: CASSFGLGVSNTGELFF
CDR3 DNA: TGTGCCAGCAGCTTTGGACTAGGAGTCTCGAACACCGGGGAGCTGTTTTTT

V gene: TRBV9
D gene: TRBD1
clone size: once
J gene: TRBJ1-1
CDR3 protein: CASSVGQGMVNTEAFF
CDR3 DNA: TGTGCCAGCAGCGTGGGACAGGGAATGGTGAACACTGAAGCTTTCTTT

V gene: TRBV27
D gene: .
clone size: .
J gene: TRBJ2-7
CDR3 protein: CAVRVDSYEQYF
CDR3 DNA: TGTGCCGTCCGGGTGGACTCCTACGAGCAGTACTTC

V gene: TRBV27
D gene: .
clone size: few
J gene: TRBJ1-5
CDR3 protein: CASSSSGQPQHF
CDR3 DNA: TGTGCCAGCAGTTCCTCAGGCCAGCCCCAGCATTTT

V gene: TRBV30
D gene: .
clone size: once
J gene: TRBJ1-2
CDR3 protein: CASLAGVYRYGYTF
CDR3 DNA: TGTGCCTCTTTGGCGGGGGTATATCGCTATGGCTACACCTTC

V gene: TRBV7-3
D gene: TRBD2
clone size: .
J gene: TRBJ2-3
CDR3 protein: CASSLVGSGVTDTQYF
CDR3 DNA: TGTGCCAGCAGCTTAGTCGGTAGCGGGGTCACAGATACGCAGTATTTT

V gene: TRBV4-2
D gene: TRBD1
clone size: .
J gene: TRBJ1-4
CDR3 protein: CASKPQGGEKLFF
CDR3 DNA: TGTGCCAGCAAGCCACAGGGGGGCGAAAAACTGTTTTTT

V gene: TRBV19
D gene: TRBD2
clone size: .
J gene: TRBJ2-3
CDR3 protein: CASASTSGSTDTQYF
CDR3 DNA: TGTGCCAGTGCTTCGACTAGCGGTAGCACAGATACGCAGTATTTT

V gene: TRBV7-8
D gene: TRBD2
clone size: .
J gene: TRBJ2-4
CDR3 protein: CASSWATSGRVDKNIQYF
CDR3 DNA: TGTGCCAGCAGCTGGGCGACTAGCGGGAGGGTTGACAAAAACATTCAGTACTTC

V gene: TRBV9
D gene: .
clone size: once
J gene: TRBJ2-2
CDR3 protein: CASSGFPDRQEDYTGELFF
CDR3 DNA: TGTGCCAGCAGCGGATTCCCGGACAGACAGGAAGATTACACCGGGGAGCTGTTTTTT

V gene: TRBV7-9
D gene: TRBD1
clone size: .
J gene: TRBJ2-2
CDR3 protein: CASSTTLEGAKANTGELFF
CDR3 DNA: TGTGCCAGCAGCACTACTTTAGAGGGGGCGAAGGCGAACACCGGGGAGCTGTTTTTT

V gene: TRBV15
D gene: TRBD2
clone size: .
J gene: TRBJ2-7
CDR3 protein: CATSRNRVNGGRNIYEQYF
CDR3 DNA: TGTGCCACCAGCAGAAACAGGGTTAACGGCGGGAGGAACATCTACGAGCAGTACTTC

V gene: TRBV7-9
D gene: TRBD1
clone size: once
J gene: TRBJ1-5
CDR3 protein: CASSLGGQQEPQHF
CDR3 DNA: TGTGCCAGCAGCTTAGGGGGACAGCAGGAGCCCCAGCATTTT

V gene: TRBV9
D gene: TRBD1
clone size: once
J gene: TRBJ2-6
CDR3 protein: CASSPRQGEVSGANVLTF
CDR3 DNA: TGTGCCAGCAGCCCTCGACAGGGAGAGGTCTCTGGGGCCAACGTCCTGACTTTC

V gene: TRBV9
D gene: TRBD1
clone size: .
J gene: TRBJ1-2
CDR3 protein: CASSVARDRTNYGYTF
CDR3 DNA: TGTGCCAGCAGCGTAGCTAGGGACAGGACCAACTATGGCTACACCTTC

V gene: TRBV7-9
D gene: TRBD1
clone size: .
J gene: TRBJ1-1
CDR3 protein: CASSNRGLGEAFF
CDR3 DNA: TGTGCCAGCAGCAACAGGGGTTTAGGTGAAGCTTTCTTT

V gene: TRBV9
D gene: .
clone size: .
J gene: TRBJ1-2
CDR3 protein: CASSDSAGGNGYTF
CDR3 DNA: TGTGCCAGCAGCGACTCCGCCGGGGGTAATGGCTACACCTTC

V gene: TRBV7-9
D gene: TRBD1
clone size: .
J gene: TRBJ1-1
CDR3 protein: CASRGMGRGRKIAEAFF
CDR3 DNA: TGTGCCAGCAGGGGAATGGGCAGGGGGCGCAAAATCGCTGAAGCTTTCTTT

V gene: TRBV19
D gene: TRBD1
clone size: .
J gene: TRBJ2-7
CDR3 protein: CASSMGTGGIYEQYF
CDR3 DNA: TGTGCCAGTAGTATGGGGACAGGGGGCATCTACGAGCAGTACTTC

V gene: TRBV2
D gene: .
clone size: .
J gene: TRBJ1-2
CDR3 protein: CASSPPRGNVYYGYTF
CDR3 DNA: TGTGCCAGCAGTCCCCCCCGGGGTAATGTTTATTATGGCTACACCTTC

V gene: TRBV28
D gene: .
clone size: once
J gene: TRBJ2-7
CDR3 protein: CASSSPMGGDEQYF
CDR3 DNA: TGTGCCAGCAGTTCCCCAATGGGGGGTGACGAGCAGTACTTC

V gene: TRBV6-1
D gene: TRBD1
clone size: .
J gene: TRBJ1-5
CDR3 protein: CASRETGLGNQPQHF
CDR3 DNA: TGTGCCAGCAGGGAGACAGGGTTGGGCAATCAGCCCCAGCATTTT

V gene: TRBV7-2
D gene: .
clone size: .
J gene: TRBJ2-7
CDR3 protein: CASSLDYNSGYEQYF
CDR3 DNA: TGTGCCAGCAGCTTAGATTATAACTCAGGATACGAGCAGTACTTC

V gene: TRBV5-1
D gene: .
clone size: .
J gene: TRBJ2-2
CDR3 protein: CASSLANTGELFF
CDR3 DNA: TGCGCCAGCAGCTTGGCTAACACCGGGGAGCTGTTTTTT

V gene: TRBV7-9
D gene: .
clone size: .
J gene: TRBJ2-2
CDR3 protein: CASSYPRGVERELFF
CDR3 DNA: TGTGCCAGCAGCTACCCCAGGGGTGTTGAGAGGGAGCTGTTTTTT

V gene: TRBV28
D gene: TRBD1
clone size: .
J gene: TRBJ2-7
CDR3 protein: CASSFGQGSSYEQYF
CDR3 DNA: TGTGCCAGCAGTTTCGGACAGGGGAGCTCCTACGAGCAGTACTTC

V gene: TRBV27
D gene: TRBD1
clone size: .
J gene: TRBJ1-2
CDR3 protein: CASSPQDRGGYGYTF
CDR3 DNA: TGTGCCAGCAGCCCCCAGGACAGGGGGGGGTATGGCTACACCTTC

V gene: TRBV7-2
D gene: .
clone size: .
J gene: TRBJ2-7
CDR3 protein: CASSGVSRVPYEQYF
CDR3 DNA: TGTGCCAGCAGCGGGGTGTCGAGGGTTCCCTACGAGCAGTACTTC

V gene: TRBV19
D gene: TRBD2
clone size: .
J gene: TRBJ2-3
CDR3 protein: CASSSPGQRGYTDTQYF
CDR3 DNA: TGTGCCAGTAGTTCGCCTGGCCAGCGGGGATACACAGATACGCAGTATTTT

V gene: TRBV7-8
D gene: TRBD2
clone size: .
J gene: TRBJ2-3
CDR3 protein: CASSLGGSGADTQYF
CDR3 DNA: TGTGCCAGCAGCTTAGGCGGGAGTGGGGCAGATACGCAGTATTTT

V gene: TRBV5-1
D gene: .
clone size: .
J gene: TRBJ2-7
CDR3 protein: CASSLGTGFYEQYF
CDR3 DNA: TGCGCCAGCAGCTTGGGAACAGGGTTCTACGAGCAGTACTTC

V gene: TRBV27
D gene: TRBD1
clone size: .
J gene: TRBJ1-2
CDR3 protein: CASSPDRVSYTF
CDR3 DNA: TGTGCCAGCAGTCCAGACAGGGTTAGCTACACCTTC

V gene: TRBV13
D gene: .
clone size: .
J gene: TRBJ2-5
CDR3 protein: CASSQRVAAEETQYF
CDR3 DNA: TGTGCCAGCAGCCAACGAGTCGCCGCCGAAGAGACCCAGTACTTC

V gene: TRBV30
D gene: TRBD2
clone size: .
J gene: TRBJ2-1
CDR3 protein: CAWSVLAGGLDEQFF
CDR3 DNA: TGTGCCTGGAGTGTACTAGCGGGAGGCCTCGATGAGCAGTTCTTC

V gene: TRBV2
D gene: .
clone size: .
J gene: TRBJ2-5
CDR3 protein: CASTGYRETQYF
CDR3 DNA: TGTGCCAGCACAGGGTACCGGGAGACCCAGTACTTC

V gene: TRBV11-2
D gene: TRBD2
clone size: .
J gene: TRBJ2-1
CDR3 protein: CASSLGTSGANEQFF
CDR3 DNA: TGTGCCAGCAGCTTGGGGACTAGCGGGGCCAATGAGCAGTTCTTC

V gene: TRBV27
D gene: TRBD1
clone size: once
J gene: TRBJ1-1
CDR3 protein: CASSLVTGGWTEAFF
CDR3 DNA: TGTGCCAGCAGTTTGGTGACAGGGGGATGGACTGAAGCTTTCTTT

V gene: TRBV7-9
D gene: .
clone size: .
J gene: TRBJ2-2
CDR3 protein: CASSSYTGELFF
CDR3 DNA: TGTGCCAGCAGCTCTTACACCGGGGAGCTGTTTTTT

V gene: TRBV7-9
D gene: TRBD1
clone size: .
J gene: TRBJ1-2
CDR3 protein: CASSLGQGARGYTF
CDR3 DNA: TGTGCCAGCAGCCTCGGACAGGGGGCGAGAGGCTACACCTTC

V gene: TRBV28
D gene: TRBD1
clone size: .
J gene: TRBJ2-7
CDR3 protein: CASSLPGQGLEQYF
CDR3 DNA: TGTGCCAGCAGTTTACCGGGACAGGGGTTGGAGCAGTACTTC

V gene: TRBV27
D gene: TRBD1
clone size: .
J gene: TRBJ2-7
CDR3 protein: CASSFTGTGYEQYF
CDR3 DNA: TGTGCCAGCAGTTTCACCGGGACAGGATACGAGCAGTACTTC

V gene: TRBV2
D gene: .
clone size: .
J gene: TRBJ1-5
CDR3 protein: CASELWGENQPQHF
CDR3 DNA: TGTGCCAGCGAGCTCTGGGGCGAGAATCAGCCCCAGCATTTT

V gene: TRBV28
D gene: TRBD2
clone size: .
J gene: TRBJ2-3
CDR3 protein: CASRRGTSQADTQYF
CDR3 DNA: TGTGCCAGCAGACGGGGGACTAGCCAGGCAGATACGCAGTATTTT

V gene: TRBV6-4
D gene: .
clone size: .
J gene: TRBJ1-2
CDR3 protein: CASSDSAVGYTF
CDR3 DNA: TGTGCCAGCAGTGACTCCGCGGTTGGCTACACCTTC

V gene: TRBV4-3
D gene: TRBD1
clone size: few
J gene: TRBJ1-3
CDR3 protein: CASSRGTGNSGNTIYF
CDR3 DNA: TGCGCCAGCAGCCGAGGGACAGGCAACTCTGGAAACACCATATATTTT

V gene: TRBV10-2
D gene: .
clone size: .
J gene: TRBJ2-7
CDR3 protein: CASSEVSSYEQYF
CDR3 DNA: TGCGCCAGCAGTGAGGTCAGCTCCTACGAGCAGTACTTC

V gene: TRBV2
D gene: .
clone size: once
J gene: TRBJ1-2
CDR3 protein: CASSQKGPRYGYTF
CDR3 DNA: TGTGCCAGCAGTCAAAAGGGGCCCCGCTATGGCTACACCTTC

V gene: TRBV10-3
D gene: TRBD1
clone size: .
J gene: TRBJ2-7
CDR3 protein: CAISEPTGPIEQYF
CDR3 DNA: TGTGCCATCAGTGAACCGACAGGGCCGATCGAGCAGTACTTC

V gene: TRBV30
D gene: .
clone size: .
J gene: TRBJ2-2
CDR3 protein: CAWMRKGGMGTGELFF
CDR3 DNA: TGTGCCTGGATGCGGAAAGGCGGGATGGGCACCGGGGAGCTGTTTTTT

V gene: TRBV7-9
D gene: .
clone size: .
J gene: TRBJ1-2
CDR3 protein: CASSFDRSVNYGYTF
CDR3 DNA: TGTGCCAGCAGCTTTGACAGGTCGGTTAACTATGGCTACACCTTC

V gene: TRBV2
D gene: TRBD1
clone size: .
J gene: TRBJ2-7
CDR3 protein: CASTIGTGVSYEQYF
CDR3 DNA: TGTGCCAGCACCATAGGGACAGGCGTCTCCTACGAGCAGTACTTC

V gene: TRBV27
D gene: TRBD2
clone size: .
J gene: TRBJ2-1
CDR3 protein: CASSLSGTSSYNEQFF
CDR3 DNA: TGTGCCAGCAGTTTGTCCGGGACTAGCTCCTACAATGAGCAGTTCTTC

V gene: TRBV13
D gene: TRBD2
clone size: .
J gene: TRBJ2-5
CDR3 protein: CASSSVTSEQETQYF
CDR3 DNA: TGTGCCAGCAGCTCAGTCACTAGCGAGCAAGAGACCCAGTACTTC

V gene: TRBV27
D gene: .
clone size: .
J gene: TRBJ2-1
CDR3 protein: CASSLRLRPDIHNEQFF
CDR3 DNA: TGTGCCAGCAGTTTAAGGTTGCGGCCGGACATCCACAATGAGCAGTTCTTC

V gene: TRBV30
D gene: TRBD2
clone size: .
J gene: TRBJ2-5
CDR3 protein: CAWSVKGLAGGHF
CDR3 DNA: TGTGCCTGGAGTGTAAAGGGACTAGCGGGAGGGCACTTC